This T cell receptor (beta chain) was captured in a study of T-cell reconstitution after alpha-beta-depleted transplantation in children. Unique molecular identifiers were incorporated into the prepared TCRbeta library. TCRdb re-called the PCR reads through MiXCR, storing one row per CDR3 protein. This sample yields roughly 300,000 distinct CDR3 sequences, of which under 14% are seen a single time; about 25% belongs to the top ten. Turning to this clonotype: No antigen is known for it. This may be a read error: a much more frequent sequence differs by one nucleotide.

Between the trimmed V and J ends, which lost 6 bases and 0 bases, there was a span of 17 bases. The CDR3 loop spans 16 amino acids. Broader study findings: About two months after transplant, alpha-beta T cells reportedly came from several hundred expanded graft clones.

This TCR came from a male patient under 10 years old who had a stem cell transplant for chronic granulomatous disease, so the T cells may come from the graft donor. The rearrangement links TRBV12-3 or TRBV12-4 to TRBJ1-1, with a possible D match to TRBD1 (5 bases). Specimen: peripheral blood, collected 180 days after TCRalphabeta/CD19-depleted stem cell transplant. The CDR3 bases are TGTGCCAGCAGCCCCGGGGGGTCGGGCCTGAACACTGAAGCTTTCTTT. Its translation is CASSPGGSGLNTEAFF.